This T cell receptor (beta chain) was obtained from a study of cytomegalovirus exposure and HLA in healthy donors. Vbeta (60) and Jbeta (13) primers were used in the PCR. Generated by immunoSEQ multiplex PCR, the TCRdb table keeps only in-frame clones and is missing some. The sample comprises 200,000 to 250,000 clones, around 79% of which are singletons, and 0.2% to 0.25% rests with the top ten. This clone was picked up a small number of times. The germline V and J ends were trimmed by 1 base and 0 bases, with 10 bases remaining between them. The CDR3 consists of 16 residues. Germline V gene data show CDR1 as SEHNR and CDR2 as FQNEAQ (reference sequence).

The clonotype comes from a girl between 2 and 10 years old in good health and CMV-seronegative. The rearrangement uses TRBV7-9 and TRBJ1-3; D may be TRBD1 (5 bases). Sequencing input: PBMCs. CDR3 amino acids: CASSLEGVLSGNTIYF. In DNA form, the CDR3 reads TGTGCCAGCAGCTTAGAAGGGGTCCTCTCTGGAAACACCATATATTTT.